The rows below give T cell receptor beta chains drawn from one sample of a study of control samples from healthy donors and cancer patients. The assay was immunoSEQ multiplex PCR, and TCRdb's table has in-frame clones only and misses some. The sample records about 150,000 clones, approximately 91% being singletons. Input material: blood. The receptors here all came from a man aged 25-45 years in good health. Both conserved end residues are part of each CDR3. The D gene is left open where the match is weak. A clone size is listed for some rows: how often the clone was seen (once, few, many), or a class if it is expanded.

TGTGCCTCGACAGGCCCGAACAATTCACCCCTCCACTTT	CASTGPNNSPLHF	TRBJ1-6	-	TRBV30	-	13
TGTGCCAGTAGTCCGTCGACAGATAACTATGGCTACACCTTC	CASSPSTDNYGYTF	TRBJ1-2	-	TRBV19	-	14
TGCAGCGTTTCACGGGGCAGCACTGAAGCTTTCTTT	CSVSRGSTEAFF	TRBJ1-1	-	TRBV29-1	-	12
TGCAGCGTTGTAGGACAGGGCGACTATGGCTACACCTTC	CSVVGQGDYGYTF	TRBJ1-2	TRBD1	TRBV29-1	-	13
TGTGCCAGCAACACGCTTGGGGGAATAGAGACCCAGTACTTC	CASNTLGGIETQYF	TRBJ2-5	-	TRBV7-2	-	14
TGTGCCAGCGGAAGAGGGGGCATCGCTAACTATGGCTACACCTTC	CASGRGGIANYGYTF	TRBJ1-2	TRBD1	TRBV6-5	-	15
TGCGCCAGCAGCTATACCCCCTTAGGACAGGGGGCCGGGGAGCTGTTTTTT	CASSYTPLGQGAGELFF	TRBJ2-2	TRBD1	TRBV5-1	-	17
TGTGCCAGCAGTTTTGCCCCCTTGAGCTCCTACAATGAGCAGTTCTTC	CASSFAPLSSYNEQFF	TRBJ2-1	-	TRBV27	-	16
TGTGCCAGCAGCTCACCGGGACAGGGGACCAATGAGCAGTTCTTC	CASSSPGQGTNEQFF	TRBJ2-1	TRBD1	TRBV5-4	-	15
TGTGCCAGCAGCCCACGACCTGGAACAGGGGTGAACACTGAAGCTTTCTTT	CASSPRPGTGVNTEAFF	TRBJ1-1	TRBD1	TRBV14	-	17
TGCGCCAGCAGCTTGGCCGGCAGGGGTGCTACGAACACCGGGGAGCTGTTTTTT	CASSLAGRGATNTGELFF	TRBJ2-2	-	TRBV5-1	-	18
TGTGCCAGCAGCTTGTATGGGGAGCGAAGCAATCAGCCCCAGCATTTT	CASSLYGERSNQPQHF	TRBJ1-5	-	TRBV5-6	-	16
TGTGCCACCAGTGATTCAGGAACAGGGTCCTGGGGCAATGAGCAGTTCTTC	CATSDSGTGSWGNEQFF	TRBJ2-1	-	TRBV24-1	once	17
TGTGCCACCAGTGAACGGGATACGCAGTATTTT	CATSERDTQYF	TRBJ2-3	-	TRBV24-1	once	11
TGTGCCAGCAGGCAGCCTCGGACGGAAAACACTGAAGCTTTCTTT	CASRQPRTENTEAFF	TRBJ1-1	-	TRBV27	-	15
TGTGCCAGCAGTTTTAATCCGGGCACTGAAGCTTTCTTT	CASSFNPGTEAFF	TRBJ1-1	-	TRBV6-5	-	13
TGCGCCAGCAGCGAAGGACAGTTTGGCTACACCTTC	CASSEGQFGYTF	TRBJ1-2	-	TRBV5-1	once	12
TGTGCCAGCAAAAACAGCGGAATAAATGAAAAACTGTTTTTT	CASKNSGINEKLFF	TRBJ1-4	-	TRBV6-5	-	14
TGCAGCGTTGATGGGACAGGGTTTTATAATTCACCCCTCCACTTT	CSVDGTGFYNSPLHF	TRBJ1-6	TRBD1	TRBV29-1	-	15
TGCGCCAGCAGCCTAACATCGTTCCAAGAGACCCAGTACTTC	CASSLTSFQETQYF	TRBJ2-5	-	TRBV5-1	-	14
TGTGCCAGCAGTTTATCCGGCAGGGGAGGGTCACCCCTCCACTTT	CASSLSGRGGSPLHF	TRBJ1-6	-	TRBV27	once	15
TGTGCCAGCACTTCCCGTACCGGGACTAGCGGGAGGCAGGGGGAGCAGTTCTTC	CASTSRTGTSGRQGEQFF	TRBJ2-1	TRBD2	TRBV2	-	18
TGCGCCAGCAGCCTGGACTTGTACTCTAGCACAGATACGCAGTATTTT	CASSLDLYSSTDTQYF	TRBJ2-3	-	TRBV5-1	-	16
TGTGCCAGCAGTTTAGTGCTGGGGTTCTTCGAGCAGTACTTC	CASSLVLGFFEQYF	TRBJ2-7	-	TRBV28	-	14
TGTGCCAGCAGTATGCAAGGGGCCACCGATAATTCACCCCTCCACTTT	CASSMQGATDNSPLHF	TRBJ1-6	-	TRBV2	-	16
TGTGCCAGCAGCTTACACAGGGGCTACGAGCAGTACTTC	CASSLHRGYEQYF	TRBJ2-7	TRBD1	TRBV7-2	-	13
TGCGCCAGCAGCCCAACCGGTAGTAACACCATATATTTT	CASSPTGSNTIYF	TRBJ1-3	-	TRBV4-3	-	13
TGTGCCAGTAGCCGGACAGGGGTGGGAAACACCATATATTTT	CASSRTGVGNTIYF	TRBJ1-3	TRBD1	TRBV19	-	14
TGTGCTAGTGGGCCCGAACAAGGACTTTCCTACAATGAGCAGTTCTTC	CASGPEQGLSYNEQFF	TRBJ2-1	-	TRBV12-5	-	16
TGTGCCAGCTGCCGGGCAACTAATGAAAAACTGTTTTTT	CASCRATNEKLFF	TRBJ1-4	-	TRBV12-3/TRBV12-4	-	13
TGTGCCAGCAGCGTACAAGGTGCCTTCTCTGGAAACACCATATATTTT	CASSVQGAFSGNTIYF	TRBJ1-3	-	TRBV9	-	16
TGTGCCAGCTCACCGGGACCCAACCCGGGAACTGAAGCTTTCTTT	CASSPGPNPGTEAFF	TRBJ1-1	-	TRBV18	-	15
TGTGCCAGCAGCTTGCCTTATCACGGCGGGGAGCTGTTTTTT	CASSLPYHGGELFF	TRBJ2-2	-	TRBV5-6	once	14
TGCGCCAGCAGCTTAGGGGAGAATCAGCCCCAGCATTTT	CASSLGENQPQHF	TRBJ1-5	-	TRBV5-1	-	13
TGCGCCAGCAGGAGGGACGGGGGCTCTGGGGCCAACGTCCTGACTTTC	CASRRDGGSGANVLTF	TRBJ2-6	-	TRBV5-1	-	16
TGTGCCAGTAGGAGGGAGCCAACTAATGAAAAACTGTTTTTT	CASRREPTNEKLFF	TRBJ1-4	-	TRBV19	once	14
TGTGCCAGCAGCTTACGAGAGGGGATTCGTTCACCCCTCCACTTT	CASSLREGIRSPLHF	TRBJ1-6	-	TRBV13	-	15
TGTGCCAGCAGCGCACGACGGGACAGGAAAAACATTCAGTACTTC	CASSARRDRKNIQYF	TRBJ2-4	TRBD1	TRBV11-3	-	15
TGTGCCAGCAGCGCAGCGGACCGGGCCACCTACGAGCAGTACTTC	CASSAADRATYEQYF	TRBJ2-7	-	TRBV9	-	15
TGCAGCGTCCGCAGGGGAAGCACAGATACGCAGTATTTT	CSVRRGSTDTQYF	TRBJ2-3	-	TRBV29-1	-	13
TGCGCCAGCAGCCCGACGGGACTAACGAACACCGGGGAGCTGTTTTTT	CASSPTGLTNTGELFF	TRBJ2-2	TRBD2	TRBV4-3	-	16
TGTGCCAGCAGCTGGTCGCAGGGATCCTCCTACGAGCAGTACTTC	CASSWSQGSSYEQYF	TRBJ2-7	-	TRBV11-2	once	15
TGTGCCACCAGTGATTTCGTCGGTCAGGGGCAGAATTACATCTCTGGGGCCAACGTCCTGACTTTC	CATSDFVGQGQNYISGANVLTF	TRBJ2-6	-	TRBV24-1	-	22
TGTGCCAGCAGTGAAGAGAGAAGGACAGGCCCCATCTTC	CASSEERRTGPIF	TRBJ1-2	TRBD1	TRBV6-1	few	13
TGTGCCAGCAGTGAAGCGGTGGCAGGCTCTGCGTTCGGGGATACGCAGTATTTT	CASSEAVAGSAFGDTQYF	TRBJ2-3	-	TRBV6-1	-	18
TGTGCCAGCAGCCCAGCGGGGGGTTTGTATGGCTACACCTTC	CASSPAGGLYGYTF	TRBJ1-2	-	TRBV9	few	14
TGTGCCAGCAGTTTGTCCAGCTCACAGGGGATTGGGCAGCCCCAGCATTTT	CASSLSSSQGIGQPQHF	TRBJ1-5	TRBD1	TRBV28	few	17
TGTGCCAGCAGCCAAGGGGTTTCCTGGGCTTTCTTT	CASSQGVSWAFF	TRBJ1-1	-	TRBV3-1/TRBV3-2	-	12
TGTGCCACCAGTGTCTCGACTAGCGGGGGTTTCAATGAGCAGTTCTTC	CATSVSTSGGFNEQFF	TRBJ2-1	TRBD2	TRBV24-1	-	16
TGTGCCAGCAGCCGAGGGGGCGCGGGGCCCCAGCATTTT	CASSRGGAGPQHF	TRBJ1-5	TRBD1	TRBV3-1/TRBV3-2	-	13
TGTGCCAGTAGTGGCGGACTACTTCAAGAGACCCAGTACTTC	CASSGGLLQETQYF	TRBJ2-5	-	TRBV19	-	14
TGTGCCAGCACCCAGACAGGGTTTTCACCCCTCCACTTT	CASTQTGFSPLHF	TRBJ1-6	TRBD1	TRBV25-1	-	13
TGCGCCAGCAGCCAAGATGGGGGGCCAGGGGTTACTGAAGCTTTCTTT	CASSQDGGPGVTEAFF	TRBJ1-1	-	TRBV4-1	once	16
TGTGCCAGTAGTATAGGTAGACAGGGTTTGTCGGAAGCTTTCTTT	CASSIGRQGLSEAFF	TRBJ1-1	TRBD1	TRBV19	-	15
TGTGCCACCAGTGACACTGATTTAGAGCAGTACTTC	CATSDTDLEQYF	TRBJ2-7	-	TRBV24-1	-	12